This record concerns one TCR beta chain sequence. Its antigen is unknown. This sample was taken from a study of OX40 agonist ivuxolimab in advanced cancers. Study information: Partial responses, seen in three patients, involved one hepatocellular carcinoma and two cutaneous melanomas.

CDR1 and CDR2 (germline): LNHDA, SQIVND (reference sequence). V lost 1 base to trimming and J lost 6 bases; unmatched junction nucleotides: 14. CDR3 length: 18 amino acids. General study results and limits: Expanded clones tended on average to be more numerous among CD8+ T cells than CD4+. Low levels of normalized T-cell clonal expansion also appeared in some nonresponders.

Clones were read by immunoSEQ multiplex PCR, and TCRdb kept only the in-frame ones, dropping some. The sample carries about 96,000 clones, less than 85% recorded once. This material consisted of CD4+ or CD8+ T cells sorted from blood, taken in a trial of the OX40 agonist ivuxolimab. V is TRBV19 and J is TRBJ1-1, with 10 bases lining up with TRBD1. The sequence was collected from an adult with an advanced solid tumor such as melanoma, head and neck, liver or kidney cancer. The CDR3 nucleotides read TGTGCCAGTAGTATAGTTACGGGACAGGGGAACGGAAACGCTGAAGCTTTCTTT. Amino acid sequence: CASSIVTGQGNGNAEAFF.